This T cell receptor (beta chain) comes out of a study of T cell responses to AZD1222 COVID-19 vaccine. Study-level points and caveats: Spike-wide vaccine-associated CD4 TCRs dominated at 160-218 and 743-854. There were repertoire samples only from the period after the peak T cell response. Regions left unmutated in variants are reportedly the target of nearly half of spike-specific TCRs. Donors skewed white British and female; clonal diversity was possibly underestimated.

With respect to this clone: Antigen specificity is unknown.

Germline CDR1 and CDR2: KGHDR and SFDVKD. Trimming removed 7 bases from V and 0 bases from J; junction bases left unmatched: 7. The CDR3 loop spans 17 amino acids. The table came from immunoSEQ multiplex PCR; TCRdb's copy has only in-frame clones and leaves some out. This sample has approximately 110,000 clones; about 90% occur once, and the top ten carry approximately 4.2%. The chain couples TRBV24-1 to TRBJ2-3; 12 bases fit TRBD2. This TCR derives from an adult in good health. Sequences were derived from peripheral blood, sampled on day 0 of AZD1222 vaccination. The CDR3 loop is CATSELAGGASTDTQYF. For the CDR3, the DNA is TGTGCCACCAGCGAACTAGCGGGGGGAGCTAGCACAGATACGCAGTATTTT.